This T cell receptor (beta chain) was found in a study of shared clonotypes between healthy human individuals. Study-wide findings and caveats: Sharing across several donors was seen in 4% to 6.5% of naive CD4 clonotypes. The authors expected sequencing depth to affect clonotype sharing among donors. Donors were few, which limited the genetic and exposure-history diversity represented.

The CDR3 is 15 amino acids. The V end was cut by 1 base, the J end by 8 bases, with 15 bases between. CDR1 and CDR2 (germline): MNHNS, SASEGT. The donors were adults (healthy and HIV-negative) with no recent acute infections or vaccinations. Clones were sequenced by immunoSEQ multiplex PCR, and TCRdb holds only the in-frame ones, with some missing. The sample lists some 1.4 million clones, approximately 97% occurring once. In its sample, this clone was seen once. As yet, its antigen is unknown. The sequencing sample was made of naive CD4+ T cells sorted from blood. Subset of the sample: CD45RA+ positively selected. The rearrangement uses TRBV6-1 and TRBJ2-1, with a possible D match to TRBD1 (6 bases). The receptor was isolated from a man aged 25-45 years in good health. CDR3: CASSEETGFGDEQFF. CDR3 bases: TGTGCCAGCAGTGAAGAAACAGGGTTTGGGGATGAGCAGTTCTTC.